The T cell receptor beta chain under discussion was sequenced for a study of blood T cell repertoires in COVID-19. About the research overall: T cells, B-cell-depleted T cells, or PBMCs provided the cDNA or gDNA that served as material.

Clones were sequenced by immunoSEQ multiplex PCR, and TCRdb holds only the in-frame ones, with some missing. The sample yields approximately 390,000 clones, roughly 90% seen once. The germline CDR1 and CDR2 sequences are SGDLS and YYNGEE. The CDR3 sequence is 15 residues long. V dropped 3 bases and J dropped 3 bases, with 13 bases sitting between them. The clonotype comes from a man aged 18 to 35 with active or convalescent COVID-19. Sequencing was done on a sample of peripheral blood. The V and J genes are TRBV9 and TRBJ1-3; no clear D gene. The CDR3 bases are TGTGCCAGCAGCGCTACAAGGAGCCTTGGAAACACCATATATTTT. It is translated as CASSATRSLGNTIYF.